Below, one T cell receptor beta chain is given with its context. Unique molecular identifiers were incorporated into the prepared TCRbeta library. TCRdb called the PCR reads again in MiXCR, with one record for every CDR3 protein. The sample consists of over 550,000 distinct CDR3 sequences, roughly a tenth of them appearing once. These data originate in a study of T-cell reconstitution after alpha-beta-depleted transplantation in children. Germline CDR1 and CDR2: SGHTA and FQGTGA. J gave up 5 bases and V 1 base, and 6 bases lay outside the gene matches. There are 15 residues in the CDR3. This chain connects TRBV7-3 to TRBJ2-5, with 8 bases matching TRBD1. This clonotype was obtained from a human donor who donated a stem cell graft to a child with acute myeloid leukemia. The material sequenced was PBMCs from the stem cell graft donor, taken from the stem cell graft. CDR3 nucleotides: TGTGCCAGCAGCTTAATGACAGGGGACCGGGAGACCCAGTACTTC. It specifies CASSLMTGDRETQYF.